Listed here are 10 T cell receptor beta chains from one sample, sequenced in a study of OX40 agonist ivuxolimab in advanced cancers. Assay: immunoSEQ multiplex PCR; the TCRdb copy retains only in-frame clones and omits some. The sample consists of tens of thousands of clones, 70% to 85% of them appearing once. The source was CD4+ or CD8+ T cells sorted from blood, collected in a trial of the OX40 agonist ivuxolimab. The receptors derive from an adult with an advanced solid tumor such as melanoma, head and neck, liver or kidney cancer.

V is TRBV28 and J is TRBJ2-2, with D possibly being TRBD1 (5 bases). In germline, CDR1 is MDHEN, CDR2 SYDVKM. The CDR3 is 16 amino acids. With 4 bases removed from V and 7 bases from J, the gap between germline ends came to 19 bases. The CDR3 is CASSSSVGVSSGELFF. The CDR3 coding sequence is TGTGCCAGCAGTTCGTCGGTAGGGGTATCGAGCGGGGAGCTGTTTTTT.

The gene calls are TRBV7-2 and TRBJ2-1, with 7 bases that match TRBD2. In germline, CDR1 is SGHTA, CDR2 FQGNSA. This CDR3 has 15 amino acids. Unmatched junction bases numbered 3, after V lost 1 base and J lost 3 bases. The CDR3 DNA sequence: TGTGCCAGCAGCTTAGAGGGCGGGAGCTACAATGAGCAGTTCTTC. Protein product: CASSLEGGSYNEQFF.

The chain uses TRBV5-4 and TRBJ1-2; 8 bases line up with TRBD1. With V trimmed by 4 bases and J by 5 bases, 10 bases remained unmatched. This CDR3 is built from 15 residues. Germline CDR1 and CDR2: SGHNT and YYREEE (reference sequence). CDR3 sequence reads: CASSEDSGGAYGYTF. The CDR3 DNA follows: TGTGCCAGCAGCGAAGACTCAGGGGGCGCTTATGGCTACACCTTC.

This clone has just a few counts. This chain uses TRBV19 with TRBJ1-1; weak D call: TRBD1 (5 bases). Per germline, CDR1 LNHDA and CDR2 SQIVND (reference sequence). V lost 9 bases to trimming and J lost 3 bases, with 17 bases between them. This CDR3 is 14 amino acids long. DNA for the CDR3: TGTGCCAGCCGCCGGAGGGGTCGAGACACTGAAGCTTTCTTT. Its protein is CASRRRGRDTEAFF.

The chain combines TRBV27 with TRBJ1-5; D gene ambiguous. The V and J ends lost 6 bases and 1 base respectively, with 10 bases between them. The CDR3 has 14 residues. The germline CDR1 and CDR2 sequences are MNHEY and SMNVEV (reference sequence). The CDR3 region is CASSRGYSNQPQHF. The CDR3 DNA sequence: TGTGCCAGCAGCCGGGGTTACAGCAATCAGCCCCAGCATTTT.

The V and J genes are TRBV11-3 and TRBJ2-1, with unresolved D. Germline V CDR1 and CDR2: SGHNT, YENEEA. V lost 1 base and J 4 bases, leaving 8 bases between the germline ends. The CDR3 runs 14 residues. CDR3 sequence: CASSLVRPYNEQFF. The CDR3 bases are TGTGCCAGCAGCTTAGTCCGCCCTTACAATGAGCAGTTCTTC.

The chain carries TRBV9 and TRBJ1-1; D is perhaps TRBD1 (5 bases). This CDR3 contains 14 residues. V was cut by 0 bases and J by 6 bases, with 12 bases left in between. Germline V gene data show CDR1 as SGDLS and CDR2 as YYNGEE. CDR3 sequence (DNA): TGTGCCAGCAGCGTAGGATCGGGGGAGTCTGAAGCTTTCTTT. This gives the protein CASSVGSGESEAFF.

The CDR3 loop reads CASSHDAGTPPGELFF. The CDR3 nucleotides are TGTGCCAGCAGCCACGACGCTGGGACACCCCCAGGGGAGCTGTTTTTT. The chain employs TRBV7-9 and TRBJ2-2; a possible D gene is TRBD1 (6 bases). V was cut by 5 bases and J by 8 bases, with 21 bases left in between. The CDR3 consists of 16 residues. Germline CDR1 reads SEHNR; CDR2 reads FQNEAQ (reference sequence).

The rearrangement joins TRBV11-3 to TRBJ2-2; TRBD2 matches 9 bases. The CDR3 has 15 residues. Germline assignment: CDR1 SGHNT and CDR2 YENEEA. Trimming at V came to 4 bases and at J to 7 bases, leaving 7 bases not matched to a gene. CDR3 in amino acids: CASSSGLAVSGELFF. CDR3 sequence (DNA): TGTGCCAGCAGCTCGGGACTAGCAGTAAGCGGGGAGCTGTTTTTT.

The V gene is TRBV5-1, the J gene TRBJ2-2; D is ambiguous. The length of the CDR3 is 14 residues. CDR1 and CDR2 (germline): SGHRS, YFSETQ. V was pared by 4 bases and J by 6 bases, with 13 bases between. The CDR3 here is CASSGLSWAGELFF. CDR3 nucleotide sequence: TGCGCCAGCAGCGGGCTGTCGTGGGCCGGGGAGCTGTTTTTT.